Given below is one T cell receptor beta chain in context. The germline gives CDR1 LNHDA, CDR2 SQIVND (reference sequence). The CDR3 consists of 16 residues. The ends lost 11 bases at V and 3 bases at J; junction bases unmatched: 15. A Seattle source enrolled patients during active infection and followed them longitudinally. The sample is drawn from a study of blood T cell repertoires in COVID-19. Study-wide background: T cells, B-cell-depleted T cells, or PBMCs provided the cDNA or gDNA that served as material.

Profiling relied on immunoSEQ multiplex PCR, and the TCRdb table lists in-frame clones only, not all of them. The sample lists roughly 330,000 clones; approximately 90% were seen once. This clonotype was obtained from a man aged 25 to 40 with COVID-19, enrolled during active disease. The sample taken for sequencing was peripheral blood. The chain couples TRBV19 to TRBJ1-1, with TRBD1 matching over 10 bases. CDR3 sequence: CAALPGQGYGYTEAFF. Here the CDR3 DNA reads TGTGCCGCCCTCCCGGGACAGGGGTATGGTTACACTGAAGCTTTCTTT.